These T cell receptor beta chains were read from a single sample in a study of blood T cell repertoires in COVID-19. TCRdb's table, derived via immunoSEQ multiplex PCR, lists solely in-frame clones and lacks some. The sample carries about 440,000 clones, about nine tenths recorded once. Sequencing was done on a sample of peripheral blood. These receptors were obtained from a woman aged 50 to 60 with COVID-19, enrolled during active disease. Each CDR3 is given with its conserved first and last residue. A D gene is named only where the DNA matches it firmly. For some rows the clone size is stated as once, few or many, or as a class when expanded; others skip it.

cdr3_nt cdr3_aa d_call j_call clone_size v_call
TGTGCCAGCAGCCCCCGGGTCAATGAGCAGTTCTTC CASSPRVNEQFF . TRBJ2-1 . TRBV6-2/TRBV6-3
TGCGCCAGCAGCTTGGGAACAGGGTATGAAGCTTTCTTT CASSLGTGYEAFF . TRBJ1-1 . TRBV5-1
TGTGCCAGCAGCCCCGACAGATACAATGAGCAGTTCTTC CASSPDRYNEQFF . TRBJ2-1 once TRBV11-2
TGTGCCAGCAGTTACGACAGGATGAGCTCCTACGAGCAGTACTTC CASSYDRMSSYEQYF . TRBJ2-7 . TRBV2
TGTGCCAGCTCTGCCGGGATTTATAATTCACCCCTCCACTTT CASSAGIYNSPLHF . TRBJ1-6 . TRBV18
TGTGCCAGCAGCGCCCGGGGGAGCAAAAACATTCAGTACTTC CASSARGSKNIQYF . TRBJ2-4 . TRBV7-3
TGCGCCAGCAGCTTGGGACTAGCGGGGGGCGATGCCGGGGAGCTGTTTTTT CASSLGLAGGDAGELFF TRBD2 TRBJ2-2 . TRBV5-1
TGTGCCAGCAGGGGGGAGGGATCGACTGAAGCTTTCTTT CASRGEGSTEAFF . TRBJ1-1 . TRBV12-3/TRBV12-4
TGTGCCAGCAGCTTAGGGTTTCGAGGTGCTGGAAACACCATATATTTT CASSLGFRGAGNTIYF . TRBJ1-3 . TRBV11-2
TGTGCCAGCAGCTTGGGCGGCGAAAAACTGTTTTTT CASSLGGEKLFF . TRBJ1-4 . TRBV5-6
TGCGCCAGCAGCTTGGCCGGGGGGCAGGTAGCTGAAGCTTTCTTT CASSLAGGQVAEAFF . TRBJ1-1 . TRBV5-1